This is a list of T cell receptor beta chains from one sample in a study of blood T cell repertoires in COVID-19. Sequenced by immunoSEQ multiplex PCR; TCRdb stores in-frame clones only, minus some. The sample has about 83,000 clones; roughly 86% are singletons. The source material was peripheral blood. These receptors originate from a man aged 45-65 years with active COVID-19. Both conserved end residues are part of each CDR3. D genes are given only for firm matches. Clone size is stated in some rows and not others, as once, few, many or a class when expanded.

TRBV5-4,TRBD2,TRBJ2-1,.,TGTGCCAGCAGCTCGGGGGGACTAGCGGGTGCCTCGTTCTTC,CASSSGGLAGASFF
TRBV28,.,TRBJ1-6,.,TGTGCCAGCAGTTTATGGGCGGGAAATTCACCCCTCCACTTT,CASSLWAGNSPLHF
TRBV7-8,TRBD1,TRBJ1-2,.,TGTGCCAGCAGCTTCAGGGGGCAGGGAGGCTACACCTTC,CASSFRGQGGYTF
TRBV23-1,TRBD1,TRBJ2-7,.,TGCGCCAGCACGCAGGGGGCAATTGGGTACGAGCAGTACTTC,CASTQGAIGYEQYF
TRBV7-2,.,TRBJ1-1,.,TGTGCCAGCAGCTTTGACCAGGGGAGAAACACTGAAGCTTTCTTT,CASSFDQGRNTEAFF
TRBV6-1,TRBD2,TRBJ2-7,.,TGTGCCAGCAGTGAAAGTAGGGGACTAGCGGGAGGTGCCTACGAGCAGTACTTC,CASSESRGLAGGAYEQYF
TRBV28,TRBD1,TRBJ1-5,.,TGTGCCAGCACCACAGGGGATCGCAATCAGCCCCAGCATTTT,CASTTGDRNQPQHF
TRBV5-4,.,TRBJ1-6,few,TGTGCCAGCAGCTTGGACAGGGCTCATAATTCACCCCTCCACTTT,CASSLDRAHNSPLHF
TRBV7-9,.,TRBJ2-2,.,TGTGCCAGCAGCTCGGATAGCTGGACAGTCGGGGAGCTGTTTTTT,CASSSDSWTVGELFF
TRBV3-1/TRBV3-2,TRBD2,TRBJ2-7,.,TGTGCCAGCAGCCAAGAAGGGGCGGGAGGGCAGAACGAGCAGTACTTC,CASSQEGAGGQNEQYF
TRBV6-5,TRBD1,TRBJ2-7,.,TGTGCCAGCGGGACCGGGACAGGGGACTACGAGCAGTACTTC,CASGTGTGDYEQYF
TRBV30,.,TRBJ2-7,.,TGTGCCTGGAGTATCCGCAGTACCTACGAGCAGTACTTC,CAWSIRSTYEQYF
TRBV7-2,.,TRBJ2-2,.,TGTGCCAGCAGCTTAGGGACTCCCCCTCGGGGGGAGCTGTTTTTT,CASSLGTPPRGELFF